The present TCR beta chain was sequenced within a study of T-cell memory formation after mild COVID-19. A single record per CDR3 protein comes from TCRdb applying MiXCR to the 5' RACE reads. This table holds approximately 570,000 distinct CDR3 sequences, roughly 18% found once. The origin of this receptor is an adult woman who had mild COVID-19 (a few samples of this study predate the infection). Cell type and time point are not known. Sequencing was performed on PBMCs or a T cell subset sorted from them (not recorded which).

The CDR3 region is CSASGLTSGSLSYEQYF. CDR3 sequence (DNA): TGCAGTGCTAGCGGTCTGACTAGCGGGAGTCTTTCCTACGAGCAGTACTTC. V and J are TRBV20-1 and TRBJ2-7; 12 bases match TRBD2. Germline CDR1 and CDR2: DFQATT and SNEGSKA (reference sequence). The CDR3 length is 17 residues. Losses at the gene ends were 3 bases for V and 1 base for J; bases not matched to a gene: 10.